These 17 T cell receptor beta chains share one sample of origin, sequenced in a study of tumor-infiltrating lymphocytes in primary liver carcinoma (dated 2017 in TCRdb). The run used an Illumina HiSeq 2500. Starting from around 520 ng total RNA, TCRbeta-specific cDNA was produced by reverse transcription with a constant-region primer and ProtoScript II reverse transcriptase. Construction of the TCRbeta libraries relied on three nested rounds of multiplex PCR, following a slightly modified ARM-PCR procedure. Multiplex TRBV1-TRBV30 forward primers and a Cbeta reverse primer were used in the first two PCR rounds, each of which was run for around 10 cycles. Clones were called with MiXCR by TCRdb after fastp trimmed the public reads at Q25, and only in-frame beta chains were retained. CDR3 protein sequences are deduplicated, and each keeps its most common genes and DNA. The sample table holds approximately 340,000 distinct CDR3 sequences, of which less than 65% were seen once. Roughly 6% of the sample is held by the ten biggest clonotypes.

Blood RNA was extracted from unsorted whole blood with TRIzol reagent; germline DNA came from the DNeasy Blood & Tissue kit. Sequenced input: peripheral blood. The receptors derive from a man aged 35 to 55 with primary liver carcinoma and hepatitis B virus infection.

A remark on this clonotype: An end of the junction differs from the germline gene, which may be a read error. V usage is TRBV5-1 and J usage is TRBJ1-2, with D possibly matching TRBD1 (5 bases). The CDR3 spans 13 residues. Germline V gives CDR1 SGHRS, CDR2 YFSETQ. This chain's CDR3 is CARSLEGRYGYTF. In DNA, the CDR3 is TGCGCCCGCAGCTTGGAGGGACGGTATGGCTACACCTTC.

This clonotype was seen many times. The chain carries TRBV6-6 and TRBJ2-1; D is ambiguous. The V gene's germline CDR1 is MNHNY and CDR2 SVGAGI (reference sequence). This CDR3 region has 16 residues. Trimming took 5 bases from V and 0 from J, leaving 14 bases between them. In DNA, the CDR3 is TGTGCCAGCAGTGGGCCTACTGGAATCTCCTACAATGAGCAGTTCTTC. This encodes CASSGPTGISYNEQFF.

The CDR3 DNA follows: TGTGCCAGCAGCTTATGGTCAGGGAAGGTCACTGAAGTCTTCTTT. This translates into CASSLWSGKVTEVFF. The V call is TRBV11-2, the J call TRBJ1-1; D perhaps matches TRBD1 (5 bases). Germline V gene data show CDR1 as SGHAT and CDR2 as FQNNGV. Between the trimmed V and J ends, which lost 2 bases and 14 bases, there was a span of 24 bases. The CDR3 has 15 amino acids. The full variable domain, in which reference TRBV11-2 and TRBJ1-1 provide the parts outside the CDR3, is EAGVAQSPRYKIIEKRQSVAFWCNPISGHATLYWYQQILGQGPKLLIQFQNNGVVDDSQLPKDRFSAERLKGVDSTLKIQPAKLEDSAVYLCASSLWSGKVTEVFFGQGTRLTVV.

Ten or more counts support this clonotype. The rearrangement links TRBV12-3 or TRBV12-4 to TRBJ2-4; 10 bases align to TRBD2. This CDR3 region has 15 residues. The ends lost 7 bases at V and 1 base at J; junction bases unmatched: 4. CDR3 in amino acids: CASKKREGAKNIQYF. The CDR3 bases are TGTGCCAGCAAAAAGCGGGAGGGGGCCAAAAACATTCAGTACTTC.

Only a few counts were recorded for this clonotype. This CDR3 is missing its conserved last phenylalanine or tryptophan, likely due to a read error. V and J are TRBV11-2 and TRBJ2-5; D is unclear. Trimming stripped 2 bases from V and 1 base from J, with 5 bases between. There are 13 residues in the CDR3. CDR1 SGHAT and CDR2 FQNNGV come from the germline V gene. CDR3 in DNA: TGTGCCAGCAGCTTATACACCCAAGAGACCCAGTACTTA. It yields the protein CASSLYTQETQYL.

This clonotype has only a few counts. The chain combines TRBV14 with TRBJ2-3; D is unresolved. Germline assignment: CDR1 SGHDN and CDR2 FVKESK. The V gene lost 6 bases and the J gene lost 4 bases, with 14 bases spanning the gap. The CDR3 totals 14 residues. The CDR3 here is CASSQPGWADTQYF. DNA for the CDR3: TGTGCCAGCAGTCAACCGGGTTGGGCAGATACGCAGTATTTT.

This clonotype has more than one count but fewer than ten. A read error is possible here, since a much larger clone lies one base away. The gene calls are TRBV6-2 or TRBV6-3 and TRBJ2-1; perhaps TRBD2 as D (6 bases). This CDR3 has 13 residues. From germline, CDR1 is MNHEY and CDR2 SVGEGT. Deletions cut 11 bases from V and 7 bases from J, with 18 bases between. The CDR3 loop is CAAFRTNGNEQFF. The CDR3 coding sequence is TGTGCCGCATTCCGGACTAACGGAAATGAGCAGTTCTTC.

J is TRBJ2-2 and V is TRBV4-1, with D perhaps TRBD2 (6 bases). Germline CDR1 MGHRA, CDR2 YSYEKL. The CDR3 sequence is 14 residues long. V shed 6 bases and J shed 3 bases, with 11 bases lying between them. CDR3 sequence reads: CASRTRGDTGELFF. CDR3 sequence (DNA): TGCGCCAGCAGGACTAGAGGAGACACCGGGGAGCTGTTTTTT.

This rearrangement joins TRBV6-2 or TRBV6-3 to TRBJ2-6; D is ambiguous. In germline, CDR1 is MNHEY, CDR2 SVGEGT. V was shortened by 2 bases and J by 2 bases, with 7 bases between the two germline ends. This CDR3 region has 15 residues. The CDR3 protein is CASSYSLAGANVLTF. The CDR3, as DNA: TGTGCCAGCAGTTACAGTCTAGCTGGGGCCAACGTCCTGACTTTC.

About this clonotype: At one end the junction does not follow the germline gene, possibly because of a read error. This sequence joins TRBV6-6 and TRBJ2-7; TRBD2 matches at 7 bases. Germline lookup yields CDR1 MNHNY and CDR2 SVGAGI (reference sequence). The CDR3 extends over 15 amino acids. The CDR3 is CVSSYLSSGTYEQYF. The CDR3 nucleotides are TGTGTCAGCAGTTACTTGTCCAGCGGGACCTACGAGCAGTACTTC.

As regards this clonotype: An end of the junction does not agree with germline; a read error may underlie this. The chain uses TRBV11-3 and TRBJ2-5; no reliable D call. The CDR3 runs to 14 residues. CDR1 is SGHNT and CDR2 is YENEEA in the germline V gene. CDR3 DNA sequence: TGTGCCAGCAGTTTAAGCCAGTACCAAGAGATCCAGTACTTC. This translates into CASSLSQYQEIQYF.

In regard to this clonotype: A junction end diverges from the germline sequence, so it may reflect a read error. The chain joins TRBV11-3 to TRBJ2-7, with no clear D. The CDR3 totals 14 residues. CDR1 and CDR2 from the germline V gene are SGHNT and YENEEA. CDR3: CASSLDGLAYEQYF. The CDR3 nucleotides read TGTGCTAGCAGCTTAGATGGCTTGGCCTACGAGCAGTACTTC. Together with reference TRBV11-3 and TRBJ2-7, the CDR3 gives the full variable domain: EAGVVQSPRYKIIEKKQPVAFWCNPISGHNTLYWYLQNLGQGPELLIRYENEEAVDDSQLPKDRFSAERLKGVDSTLKIQPAELGDSAVYLCASSLDGLAYEQYFGPGTRLTVT.

Turning to this clonotype: One junction end disagrees with the germline gene, perhaps due to a read error. The J gene is TRBJ2-2, the V gene TRBV11-2, with a possible D match to TRBD1 (6 bases). CDR3 length: 17 residues. The germline V gene encodes CDR1 SGHAT and CDR2 FQNNGV. The CDR3 coding sequence is TGTGCTAGCAGCCCACAGGGACAAGCTTTGAACACCGGGGAGCTGTTTTTT. It specifies CASSPQGQALNTGELFF. The full variable domain, with the rest looked up from reference TRBV11-2 and TRBJ2-2, is EAGVAQSPRYKIIEKRQSVAFWCNPISGHATLYWYQQILGQGPKLLIQFQNNGVVDDSQLPKDRFSAERLKGVDSTLKIQPAKLEDSAVYLCASSPQGQALNTGELFFGEGSRLTVL.

With regard to this clonotype: The conserved phenylalanine or tryptophan is not found at the CDR3 terminus, so this likely reflects a read error. This chain joins TRBV6-5 and TRBJ1-1; D remains ambiguous. The CDR3 has 13 residues. CDR1 is MNHEY and CDR2 is SVGAGI in the germline V gene. Trimming left V 0 bases short and J 0 bases short, with 2 bases between. The CDR3 loop reads CASSYSVNTEAFV. The CDR3, as DNA: TGTGCCAGCAGTTACTCGGTGAACACTGAAGCTTTCGTT.

A remark on this clonotype: This sequence may be a read error, since a much larger clone differs from it by one base. The V and J genes are TRBV6-2 or TRBV6-3 and TRBJ2-7, with 9 positions matching TRBD1. The CDR3 runs 12 residues. Trimming removed 10 bases from V and 3 bases from J; junction bases left unmatched: 4. The germline V gene has CDR1 MNHEY and CDR2 SVGEGT. The CDR3 spells CAIRQGVYEQYF. Here the CDR3 DNA reads TGTGCCATCAGACAGGGGGTCTACGAGCAGTACTTC.

This chain joins TRBV11-2 and TRBJ2-5, with D perhaps given as TRBD1 or TRBD2 (5 bases each). The CDR3 is made up of 11 amino acids. Trimming cost V 8 bases and J 5 bases, with 9 bases left between them. From germline, CDR1 is SGHAT and CDR2 FQNNGV. CDR3 bases: TGTGCCAGCTTTGAGGGGGAGACCCAGTACTTC. Translating it yields CASFEGETQYF.

In regard to this clonotype: It may be a read error: a sequence one base away is much more abundant. The chain uses TRBV6-5 and TRBJ2-1, with 9 positions matching TRBD2. Germline V gives CDR1 MNHEY, CDR2 SVGAGI. This CDR3 has 14 residues. Trimming cost V 6 bases and J 9 bases; bases outside gene matches: 9. The CDR3 spells CASSGGTSRSEQFF. CDR3 DNA: TGTGCCAGCAGCGGCGGGACTAGCAGAAGTGAGCAGTTCTTC.